This is a list of T cell receptor beta chains from one sample in a study of cytomegalovirus exposure and HLA in healthy donors. Here immunoSEQ multiplex PCR was the method, and the copy in TCRdb shows in-frame clones only, minus some. The sample consists of about 120,000 clones, approximately 78% of them appearing once. Sequenced material: PBMCs. All receptors come from a man aged 35-49 years in good health and CMV-seronegative. Each CDR3 is given with its conserved first and last residue. Fields, in order: V gene, J gene, D gene, CDR3 length, clone size, CDR3 DNA, CDR3 protein. A D gene is named only where the DNA matches it firmly. Clone size is not always given. Where it is, it says once, few, many or a class for expanded clones.

TRBV6-6,TRBJ2-7,TRBD1,13,.,TGTGCCAGCAGTTACTTCCCAGGGGGCGAGCAGTACTTC,CASSYFPGGEQYF
TRBV30,TRBJ1-1,.,12,.,TGTGCCTGGAAAGGGGGGGGCACTGAAGCTTTCTTT,CAWKGGGTEAFF
TRBV7-2,TRBJ1-6,TRBD1,17,few,TGTGCCAGCAGCCCCTATTACCAGGACAGGGGGAGTTCACCCCTCCACTTT,CASSPYYQDRGSSPLHF
TRBV6-5,TRBJ2-1,TRBD1,15,.,TGTGCCAGCCCCCGGGACAGGGAGGTACACAATGAGCAGTTCTTC,CASPRDREVHNEQFF
TRBV10-3,TRBJ2-6,.,13,.,TGTGCCATCAGTGAAATGGGGGCGAGGGGTTCTATTTTC,CAISEMGARGSIF
TRBV7-2,TRBJ2-7,.,12,.,TGTGCCAGCAATAGAGATACCTACGAGCAGTACTTC,CASNRDTYEQYF
TRBV4-3,TRBJ1-1,.,13,.,TGCGCCAGCAGCCACCCGTTGAACACTGAAGCTTTCTTT,CASSHPLNTEAFF
TRBV19,TRBJ2-1,TRBD2,15,.,TGTGCCAGTAGTATAATTACTAGCGGGAGGTATGAGCAGTTCTTC,CASSIITSGRYEQFF
TRBV6-5,TRBJ2-7,TRBD2,14,.,TGTGCCAGCAGATTAGCGGGAGAAAGGAACGAGCAGTACTTC,CASRLAGERNEQYF
TRBV10-2,TRBJ1-4,.,14,.,TGCGCCAGCAGTGAGTCCGGGGGGCGAGGAAAACTGTTTTTT,CASSESGGRGKLFF
TRBV6-6,TRBJ1-1,TRBD1,13,.,TGTGCCACCAGGGGGAGTGTGAACACTGAAGCTTTCTTT,CATRGSVNTEAFF
TRBV30,TRBJ1-4,.,16,.,TGTGCCTGGAGTGACCCCCGGGGGAGATCTAATGAAAAACTGTTTTTT,CAWSDPRGRSNEKLFF
TRBV19,TRBJ2-5,TRBD1,16,.,TGTGCCAGTAGTTCGATCGGACAGGGAACGGGAGAGACCCAGTACTTC,CASSSIGQGTGETQYF
TRBV27,TRBJ2-6,.,13,few,TGTGCCAGCAGTTTGCGTGGGGCCAACGGCCTGACTTTC,CASSLRGANGLTF
TRBV2,TRBJ2-1,TRBD1,13,.,TGTGCCAGCAGTGCCAGACAGGGACATGAGCAGTTCTTC,CASSARQGHEQFF
TRBV7-2,TRBJ2-7,TRBD1,13,.,TGTGCCAGCAGCTTTGACAGGGCCCACGAGCAGTACTTC,CASSFDRAHEQYF
TRBV10-3,TRBJ2-5,.,15,.,TGTGCCATCAGTGAGTCGCGGCAGAAGCAAGAGACCCAGTACTTC,CAISESRQKQETQYF
TRBV6-5,TRBJ2-2,.,15,.,TGTGCCAGCATTAGGGGGGGCGCGAACACCGGGGAGCTGTTTTTT,CASIRGGANTGELFF
TRBV7-9,TRBJ2-3,TRBD2,17,.,TGTGCCAGCAGCCGTAGAGGACTAGCGGGAGCTCTGGATACGCAGTATTTT,CASSRRGLAGALDTQYF
TRBV5-5,TRBJ1-5,TRBD1,17,few,TGTGCCAGCAGCTTGGACCCGGGACAGGGGGGCAATCAGCCCCAGCATTTT,CASSLDPGQGGNQPQHF
TRBV7-2,TRBJ2-7,.,11,.,TGTGCCAGCAGCCTCAGTATCGAGCAGTACTTC,CASSLSIEQYF
TRBV6-5,TRBJ1-1,.,14,.,TGTGCCAGCAGAACCGGGTCACGAACAACTGAAGCTTTCTTT,CASRTGSRTTEAFF
TRBV6-5,TRBJ2-1,TRBD1,15,.,TGTGCCAGCAGCGTGGTCCCGGGACAGGGGAATGAGCAGTTCTTC,CASSVVPGQGNEQFF
TRBV4-1,TRBJ1-1,.,18,.,TGCGCCAGCAGCCAAGAAGTCTCGGGTGGCACGACGAACACTGAAGCTTTCTTT,CASSQEVSGGTTNTEAFF
TRBV7-6,TRBJ1-4,TRBD1,15,once,TGTGCCAGCAGCCCCCCCGACAGGGGTAATGAAAAACTGTTTTTT,CASSPPDRGNEKLFF
TRBV7-2,TRBJ2-5,TRBD2,16,.,TGTGCCAGCAGTCGCGCCAGCGGGAGTTCTAGAGAGACCCAGTACTTC,CASSRASGSSRETQYF
TRBV29-1,TRBJ2-7,.,12,.,TGCAGCGTTACGACAGCCTCCTACGAGCAGTGCTTC,CSVTTASYEQCF
TRBV5-6,TRBJ1-2,.,16,.,TGTGCCAGCAGCTTGTGGGGGCTGACTTTAAAATCTGGCTACACCTTC,CASSLWGLTLKSGYTF
TRBV6-5,TRBJ2-7,.,15,.,TGTGCCAGCAGTTACTTTCGGTCGCGCTTCTACGAGCAGTACTTC,CASSYFRSRFYEQYF